Shown below are 17 T cell receptor beta chains from a single sample sequenced in a study of blood T cells in healthy people across ages. With a J-beta primer mix and a sample-barcoded 5' primer, a second PCR ran about 7 to 12 cycles. TCRdb re-called the 5' RACE reads through MiXCR, storing one row per CDR3 protein. The repertoire holds 600,000 to 800,000 distinct CDR3 sequences, under 25% seen once, with 3.5% to 4% in the top ten. Sequencing was carried out using blood. The source is a man in his 70s in good health.

The rearrangement links TRBV15 to TRBJ2-1; the D is unclear. CDR1 LNHNV and CDR2 YYDKDF come from the germline V gene (reference sequence). Trimming cost V 0 bases and J 0 bases, with 9 bases left between them. This CDR3 is 16 amino acids long. The CDR3 DNA follows: TGTGCCACCAGCAGAGATCGAACCATCTCCTACAATGAGCAGTTCTTC. Translation gives CATSRDRTISYNEQFF. Combining the CDR3 with reference TRBV15 and TRBJ2-1 gives the whole variable domain DAMVIQNPRYQVTQFGKPVTLSCSQTLNHNVMYWYQQKSSQAPKLLFHYYDKDFNNEADTPDNFQSRRPNTSFCFLDIRSPGLGDTAMYLCATSRDRTISYNEQFFGPGTRLTVL.

This clonotype has more than one count but fewer than ten. The chain has TRBV7-2 and TRBJ2-7; D may be TRBD1 (6 bases). Trimming took off 8 bases at V and 6 bases at J, with 17 bases between the two ends. Germline V CDR1 and CDR2: SGHTA, FQGNSA. There are 13 residues in the CDR3. The CDR3 protein is CASGPRTGSEQYF. The CDR3 nucleotides read TGTGCCAGCGGCCCAAGAACAGGGTCCGAGCAGTACTTC.

The rearrangement joins TRBV5-1 to TRBJ1-3; TRBD1 aligns across 7 bases. The CDR3 length is 15 residues. Losses at the gene ends were 0 bases for V and 4 bases for J; bases not matched to a gene: 4. Germline CDR1 and CDR2: SGHRS and YFSETQ. CDR3 nucleotide sequence: TGCGCCAGCAGCTTGGAGGGGGCGCAAGGAAACACCATATATTTT. This gives the protein CASSLEGAQGNTIYF.

The rearrangement uses TRBV4-1 and TRBJ1-4; 10 nucleotides match TRBD1. This CDR3 has 16 residues. Germline-derived CDR1 and CDR2 are MGHRA and YSYEKL. The V segment lost 3 bases and the J segment 3 bases; nucleotides outside the gene matches: 4. The chain's CDR3 is CASSQRQGAPNEKLFF. The CDR3 DNA is TGCGCCAGCAGCCAGCGACAGGGGGCGCCTAATGAAAAACTGTTTTTT.

This chain joins TRBV13 and TRBJ2-7; 7 positions agree with TRBD2. The J call may be in error: the DNA end matches TRBJ2-1 better. Germline lookup yields CDR1 PRHDT and CDR2 FYEKMQ (reference sequence). The CDR3 has 15 residues. For the CDR3, the DNA is TGTGCCAGCAGTCTATATGGGCTAGCGGACAATGAGCAGTTCTTC. It encodes CASSLYGLADNEQFF.

There are a few counts of this clonotype. This rearrangement joins TRBV11-2 to TRBJ1-1, with D possibly being TRBD1 (6 bases). Germline CDR1 and CDR2: SGHAT and FQNNGV. This CDR3 contains 17 residues. V lost 0 bases and J lost 10, with 24 bases in between. Here the CDR3 DNA reads TGTGCCAGCAGCTTAGATCGGGGGGGCCGCCAGCGTGTCGGAGCTTTCTTT. It encodes CASSLDRGGRQRVGAFF.

This chain uses TRBV24-1 with TRBJ2-3; 8 nucleotides match TRBD2. CDR3 length equals 16 residues. Germline V lookup: CDR1 KGHDR, CDR2 SFDVKD. V shed 4 bases and J 5 bases; nucleotides not matched to a gene: 10. CDR3 amino acids: CATSDPGGRFKDTQYF. CDR3 bases: TGTGCCACCAGTGACCCGGGGGGGCGGTTTAAAGATACGCAGTATTTT.

This clonotype occurred a few times. This rearrangement joins TRBV20-1 to TRBJ2-5; TRBD2 matches 11 bases. The CDR3 contains 15 residues. The V gene's germline CDR1 is DFQATT and CDR2 SNEGSKA (reference sequence). With 0 bases clipped from V and 2 bases from J, the junction kept 2 bases outside the gene matches. This chain's CDR3 is CSARDRTSGQETQYF. CDR3 nucleotides: TGCAGTGCTAGAGATCGGACTAGCGGGCAAGAGACCCAGTACTTC.

V and J are TRBV10-3 and TRBJ2-5, with D uncertain. The J call may be faulty, since TRBJ2-7 better matches the DNA end. Germline V lookup: CDR1 ENHRY, CDR2 SYGVKD. The CDR3 is made up of 10 amino acids. The CDR3 region is CAISGIEQYF. The CDR3 nucleotides are TGTGCCATCAGTGGGATCGAGCAGTACTTC.

The sample holds many counts of this clonotype. This rearrangement joins TRBV12-3 or TRBV12-4 to TRBJ1-2, with D perhaps matching TRBD1 (5 bases). CDR3 size: 15 residues. Trimming left V 1 base short and J 4 bases short, with 13 bases between. CDR3 sequence (DNA): TGTGCCAGCAGTTTAGGGGCAGGGAGGGGCTATGGCTACACCTTC. Its protein is CASSLGAGRGYGYTF.

The rearrangement links TRBV11-2 to TRBJ1-2; tentatively, D is TRBD1 (5 bases). Germline V gene sequence: CDR1 SGHAT, CDR2 FQNNGV. The CDR3 totals 14 residues. Between the trimmed V and J ends, which lost 5 bases and 5 bases, there was a span of 15 bases. CDR3 sequence reads: CASSPPEGRYGYTF. The CDR3 DNA sequence: TGTGCCAGCAGCCCCCCGGAGGGGCGTTATGGCTACACCTTC.

V gene TRBV27 combines with J gene TRBJ2-5, with D unclear. V was trimmed by 3 bases and J by 1 base, leaving 6 bases between them. The germline V gene encodes CDR1 MNHEY and CDR2 SMNVEV (reference sequence). The CDR3 loop spans 13 amino acids. Written as DNA, the CDR3 is TGTGCCAGCAGTTTCACTATCCAAGAGACCCAGTACTTC. This codes for CASSFTIQETQYF.

A word on this clonotype: Mismatch with germline at one junction end may stem from a read error. The rearrangement links TRBV12-3 or TRBV12-4 to TRBJ2-1; the match to TRBD2 covers 11 bases. The CDR3 runs 16 residues. The chain's CDR3 is CASSLTSGTSYNEEFF. CDR3 sequence (DNA): TGTGCCAGCAGCCTGACTAGCGGGACTTCCTACAATGAGGAGTTCTTC.

This clonotype was seen many times. CDR3 region: CASGRGQLTDTQYF. The CDR3 region has the DNA TGTGCTAGTGGTAGGGGACAGCTGACAGATACGCAGTATTTT. The chain couples TRBV12-5 to TRBJ2-3; 7 bases align to TRBD1. Germline CDR1 LGHNT, CDR2 FRNRAP. There are 14 residues in the CDR3. Unmatched junction bases numbered 5, after V lost 5 bases and J lost 3 bases.

Only a few counts were recorded for this clonotype. This sequence joins TRBV5-6 and TRBJ2-5; D not certain. The CDR3 has 14 residues. Trimming removed 4 bases at V and 3 bases at J, with 13 bases between. Germline CDR1 SGHDT, CDR2 YYEEEE. CDR3 sequence (DNA): TGTGCCAGCAGCATTTCGGGTCTTGAAGAGACCCAGTACTTC. Translated, it gives CASSISGLEETQYF. The full variable domain, with the rest looked up from reference TRBV5-6 and TRBJ2-5, is DAGVTQSPTHLIKTRGQQVTLRCSPKSGHDTVSWYQQALGQGPQFIFQYYEEEERQRGNFPDRFSGHQFPNYSSELNVNALLLGDSALYLCASSISGLEETQYFGPGTRLLVL.

V is TRBV25-1 and J is TRBJ2-1; D uncertain. Germline V gives CDR1 MGHDK, CDR2 SYGVNS. The CDR3 runs 15 residues. Trimming pared 5 bases from V and 8 bases from J, leaving 19 bases between. CDR3 sequence reads: CASSYDTKLTHEQFF. DNA for the CDR3: TGTGCCAGCAGTTACGACACAAAATTAACCCATGAGCAGTTCTTC.

This clonotype was observed a handful of times. This chain joins TRBV11-1 and TRBJ2-3; 7 nucleotides match TRBD1. Trimming at V came to 5 bases and at J to 2 bases, leaving 10 bases not matched to a gene. Germline V lookup: CDR1 SGHAT, CDR2 FQDESV (reference sequence). The CDR3 contains 16 residues. The CDR3 protein is CASSPEVRGTTDTQYF. The CDR3 DNA reads as TGTGCCAGCAGCCCAGAGGTCAGGGGGACCACAGATACGCAGTATTTT.